This section outlines one T cell receptor (beta chain) sequence together with its context. This record belongs to a study of T cell changes during pregnancy in multiple sclerosis. Only in-frame clones appear in the TCRdb table, and some are missing; sequencing was by immunoSEQ multiplex PCR. The sample yields under 50,000 clones, roughly 94% seen once. The sample was CD8+ T cells from peripheral blood mononuclear cells, taken in the first trimester of pregnancy. This sequence was found in a female donor with multiple sclerosis, enrolled in a pregnancy study.

CDR3 protein: CASSLRGKRNYEQYF. The DNA of the CDR3 is TGTGCCAGCAGTCTCAGGGGGAAAAGAAACTACGAGCAGTACTTC. This chain joins TRBV28 and TRBJ2-7; 7 positions match TRBD1. Per germline, CDR1 MDHEN and CDR2 SYDVKM. The CDR3 extends over 15 amino acids. V lost 5 bases and J lost 3; bases outside the gene matches: 10.